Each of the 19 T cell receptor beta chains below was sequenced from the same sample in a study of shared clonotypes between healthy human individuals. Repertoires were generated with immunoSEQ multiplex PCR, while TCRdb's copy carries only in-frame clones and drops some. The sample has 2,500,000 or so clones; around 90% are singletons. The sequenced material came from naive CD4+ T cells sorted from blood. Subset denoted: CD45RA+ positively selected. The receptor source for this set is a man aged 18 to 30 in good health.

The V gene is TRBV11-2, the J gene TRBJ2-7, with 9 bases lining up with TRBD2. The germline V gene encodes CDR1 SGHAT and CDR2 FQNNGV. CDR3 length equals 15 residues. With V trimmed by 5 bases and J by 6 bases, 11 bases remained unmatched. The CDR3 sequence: CASSPNRREGREQYF. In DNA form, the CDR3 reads TGTGCCAGCAGCCCCAACCGGCGGGAGGGCCGCGAGCAGTACTTC.

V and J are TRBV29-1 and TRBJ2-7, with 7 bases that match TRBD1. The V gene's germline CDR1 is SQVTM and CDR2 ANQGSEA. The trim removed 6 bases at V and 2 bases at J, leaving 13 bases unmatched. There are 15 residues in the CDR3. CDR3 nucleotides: TGCAGCGTGATCGGTACAGGGGTGGTTCCCTACGAGCAGTACTTC. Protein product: CSVIGTGVVPYEQYF.

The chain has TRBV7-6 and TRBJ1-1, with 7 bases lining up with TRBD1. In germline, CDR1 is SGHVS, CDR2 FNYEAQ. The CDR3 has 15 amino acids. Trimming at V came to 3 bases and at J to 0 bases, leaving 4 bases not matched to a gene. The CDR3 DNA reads TGTGCCAGCAGCTTCCGACAGGGATTGAACACTGAAGCTTTCTTT. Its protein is CASSFRQGLNTEAFF.

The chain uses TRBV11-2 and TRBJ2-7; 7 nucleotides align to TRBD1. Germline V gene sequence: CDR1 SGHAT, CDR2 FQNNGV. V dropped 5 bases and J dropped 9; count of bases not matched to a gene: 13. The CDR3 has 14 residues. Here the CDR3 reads CASSPTKDRTAQYF. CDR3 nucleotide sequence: TGTGCCAGCAGCCCAACGAAGGACAGGACAGCGCAGTACTTC.

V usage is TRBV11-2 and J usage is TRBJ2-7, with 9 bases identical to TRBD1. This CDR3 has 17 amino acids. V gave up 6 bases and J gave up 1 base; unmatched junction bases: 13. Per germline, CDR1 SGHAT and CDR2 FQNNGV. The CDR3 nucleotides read TGTGCCAGCAGTTTTACAAACCCGGGGACAGGGTCCTACGAGCAGTACTTC. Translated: CASSFTNPGTGSYEQYF.

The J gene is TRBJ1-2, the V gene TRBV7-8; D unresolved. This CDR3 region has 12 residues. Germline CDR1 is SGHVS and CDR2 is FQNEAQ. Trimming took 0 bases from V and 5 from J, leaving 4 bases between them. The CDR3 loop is CASSLASYGYTF. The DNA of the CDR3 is TGTGCCAGCAGCTTAGCCAGTTATGGCTACACCTTC.

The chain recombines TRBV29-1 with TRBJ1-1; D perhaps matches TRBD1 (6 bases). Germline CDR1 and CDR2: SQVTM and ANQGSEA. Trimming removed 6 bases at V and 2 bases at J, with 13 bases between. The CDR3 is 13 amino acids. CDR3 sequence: CSVRGARNTEAFF. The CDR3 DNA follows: TGCAGCGTGCGGGGGGCGCGCAACACTGAAGCTTTCTTT.

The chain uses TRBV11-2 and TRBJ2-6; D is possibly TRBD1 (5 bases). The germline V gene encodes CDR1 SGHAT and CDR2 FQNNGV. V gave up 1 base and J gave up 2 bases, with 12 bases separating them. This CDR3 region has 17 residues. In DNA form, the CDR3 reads TGTGCCAGCAGCTTAGTTCAGGGAAGGGCTGGGGCCAACGTCCTGACTTTC. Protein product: CASSLVQGRAGANVLTF.

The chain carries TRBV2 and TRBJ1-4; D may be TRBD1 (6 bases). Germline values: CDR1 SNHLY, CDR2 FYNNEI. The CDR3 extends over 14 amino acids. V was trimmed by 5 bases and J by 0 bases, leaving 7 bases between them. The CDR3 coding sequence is TGTGCCAGCAGTACAGGGACAACTAATGAAAAACTGTTTTTT. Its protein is CASSTGTTNEKLFF.

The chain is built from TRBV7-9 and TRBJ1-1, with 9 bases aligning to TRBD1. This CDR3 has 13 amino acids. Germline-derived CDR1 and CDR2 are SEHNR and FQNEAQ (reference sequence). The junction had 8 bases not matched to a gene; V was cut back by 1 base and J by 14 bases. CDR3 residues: CASSLEGQGTAFF. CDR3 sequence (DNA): TGTGCCAGCAGCTTAGAGGGACAGGGAACGGCGTTCTTT.

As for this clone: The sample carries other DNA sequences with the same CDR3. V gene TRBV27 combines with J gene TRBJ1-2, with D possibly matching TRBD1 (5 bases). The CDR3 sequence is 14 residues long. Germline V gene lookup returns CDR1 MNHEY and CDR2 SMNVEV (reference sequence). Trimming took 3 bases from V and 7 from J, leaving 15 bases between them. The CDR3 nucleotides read TGTGCCAGCAGTTTGGGAGATAGGGGCTTTGGCTACACCTTC. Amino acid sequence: CASSLGDRGFGYTF.

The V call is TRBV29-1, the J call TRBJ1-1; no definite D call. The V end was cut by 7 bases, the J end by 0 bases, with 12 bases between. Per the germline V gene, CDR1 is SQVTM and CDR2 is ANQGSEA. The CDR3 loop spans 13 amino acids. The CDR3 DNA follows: TGCAGCGATTGGAGCAACATGAACACTGAAGCTTTCTTT. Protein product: CSDWSNMNTEAFF. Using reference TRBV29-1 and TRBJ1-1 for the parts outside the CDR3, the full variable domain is SAVISQKPSRDICQRGTSLTIQCQVDSQVTMMFWYRQQPGQSLTLIATANQGSEATYESGFVIDKFPISRPNLTFSTLTVSNMSPEDSSIYLCSDWSNMNTEAFFGQGTRLTVV.

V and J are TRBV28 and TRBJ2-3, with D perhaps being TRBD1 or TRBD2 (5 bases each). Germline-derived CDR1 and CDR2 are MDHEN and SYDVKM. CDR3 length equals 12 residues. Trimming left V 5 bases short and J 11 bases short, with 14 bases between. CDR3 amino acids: CASSLNEGKQYF. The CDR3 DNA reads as TGTGCCAGCAGTCTTAACGAGGGGAAGCAGTATTTT.

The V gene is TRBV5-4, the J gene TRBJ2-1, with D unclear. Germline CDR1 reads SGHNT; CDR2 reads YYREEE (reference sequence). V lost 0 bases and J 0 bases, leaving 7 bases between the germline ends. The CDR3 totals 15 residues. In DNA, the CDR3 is TGTGCCAGCAGCTTGGGGGCGAGCTCCTACAATGAGCAGTTCTTC. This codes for CASSLGASSYNEQFF.

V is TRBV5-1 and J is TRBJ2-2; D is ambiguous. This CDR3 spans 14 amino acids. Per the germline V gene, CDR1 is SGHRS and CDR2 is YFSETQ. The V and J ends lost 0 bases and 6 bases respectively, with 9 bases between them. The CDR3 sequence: CASSLAVTPGELFF. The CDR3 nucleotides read TGCGCCAGCAGCTTGGCCGTCACTCCCGGGGAGCTGTTTTTT.

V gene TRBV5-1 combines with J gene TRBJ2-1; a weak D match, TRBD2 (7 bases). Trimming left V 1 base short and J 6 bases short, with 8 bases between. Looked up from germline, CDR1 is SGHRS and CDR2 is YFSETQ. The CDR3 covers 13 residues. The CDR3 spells CASSLRGGNEQFF. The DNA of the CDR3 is TGCGCCAGCAGCTTGAGGGGGGGCAATGAGCAGTTCTTC.

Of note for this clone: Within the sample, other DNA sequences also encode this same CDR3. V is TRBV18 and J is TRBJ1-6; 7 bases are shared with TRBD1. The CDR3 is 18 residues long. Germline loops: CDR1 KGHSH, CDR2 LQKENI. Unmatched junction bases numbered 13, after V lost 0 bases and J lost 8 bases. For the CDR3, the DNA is TGTGCCAGCTCACCACCGGGACAGAACGCCCGTGGGGATTCACCCCTCCACTTT. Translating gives CASSPPGQNARGDSPLHF.

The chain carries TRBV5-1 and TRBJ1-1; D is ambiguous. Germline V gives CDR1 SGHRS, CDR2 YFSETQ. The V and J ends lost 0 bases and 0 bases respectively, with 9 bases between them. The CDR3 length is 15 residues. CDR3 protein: CASSLVVGVNTEAFF. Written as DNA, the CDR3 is TGCGCCAGCAGCTTGGTAGTGGGAGTGAACACTGAAGCTTTCTTT.

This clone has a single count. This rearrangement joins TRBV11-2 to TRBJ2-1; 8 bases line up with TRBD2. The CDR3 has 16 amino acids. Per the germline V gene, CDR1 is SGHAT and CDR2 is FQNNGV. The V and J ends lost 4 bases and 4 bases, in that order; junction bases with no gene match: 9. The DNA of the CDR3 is TGTGCCAGCAGCTCCACGGGGCTAGCGGGTTACAATGAGCAGTTCTTC. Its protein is CASSSTGLAGYNEQFF.